One and the same sample provided the 9 T cell receptor beta chains below, sequenced in a study of cytomegalovirus exposure and HLA in healthy donors. PCR was performed using 60 Vbeta and 13 Jbeta primers. The repertoire was sequenced with immunoSEQ multiplex PCR; TCRdb's copy has only in-frame clones and lacks some. This sample's table has about 74,000 clones. The sequencing sample was made of PBMCs. The source of these receptors is a female donor in good health and CMV-seropositive.

This rearrangement joins TRBV28 to TRBJ1-1, with D perhaps matching TRBD1 (6 bases). The CDR3 loop spans 14 amino acids. The V gene's germline CDR1 is MDHEN and CDR2 SYDVKM. With 2 bases removed from V and 5 bases from J, the gap between germline ends came to 12 bases. The CDR3 here is CASSLITGNTEAFF. CDR3 bases: TGTGCCAGCAGTTTAATAACAGGGAATACTGAAGCTTTCTTT.

V is TRBV30 and J is TRBJ2-1; D possibly corresponds to TRBD2 (6 bases). The germline CDR1 and CDR2 sequences are GTSNPN and SVGIG (reference sequence). This CDR3 spans 15 amino acids. V gave up 2 bases and J gave up 0 bases, with 11 bases separating them. CDR3 amino acids: CAWSSGLLSYNEQFF. The DNA for the CDR3 is TGTGCCTGGAGTTCAGGACTACTCTCCTACAATGAGCAGTTCTTC.

The chain links TRBV7-8 to TRBJ2-7; possibly TRBD2 for D (6 bases). The V gene's germline CDR1 is SGHVS and CDR2 FQNEAQ. The CDR3 has 17 residues. V dropped 1 base and J dropped 3 bases, with 19 bases sitting between them. CDR3 DNA sequence: TGTGCCAGCAGCTTAGGTAGCGGAAAAACTGCGGTCTACGAGCAGTACTTC. Translation: CASSLGSGKTAVYEQYF.

The CDR3 loop reads CASSPPTGMNTEAFF. The CDR3 nucleotides read TGTGCCAGCTCACCACCAACAGGGATGAACACTGAAGCTTTCTTT. The V gene is TRBV18, the J gene TRBJ1-1, with D possibly being TRBD1 (6 bases). Germline V CDR1 and CDR2: KGHSH, LQKENI. Trimming cost V 0 bases and J 0 bases, with 8 bases left between them. The CDR3 is 15 residues long.

J is TRBJ1-1 and V is TRBV7-3; 10 nucleotides match TRBD1. This CDR3 has 19 residues. Germline lookup yields CDR1 SGHTA and CDR2 FQGTGA. V trimming: 0 bases; J trimming: 4 bases; junction bases outside the gene matches: 14. CDR3 residues: CASSLTGLAFGTGATEAFF. As DNA, the CDR3 is TGTGCCAGCAGCTTAACTGGTCTGGCTTTTGGGACAGGGGCCACTGAAGCTTTCTTT.

The rearrangement links TRBV6-1 to TRBJ2-7; TRBD1 might be the D (6 bases). The germline V and J ends were trimmed by 2 bases and 4 bases, with 12 bases remaining between them. CDR3 length equals 14 residues. CDR1 is MNHNS and CDR2 is SASEGT in the germline V gene. The CDR3 spells CASSESGQLYEQYF. The CDR3 nucleotides read TGTGCCAGCAGTGAATCCGGACAGTTGTACGAGCAGTACTTC.

The chain has TRBV18 and TRBJ2-2, with D possibly matching TRBD2 (6 bases). V was pared by 1 base and J by 4 bases, with 13 bases between. The CDR3 loop spans 16 amino acids. Germline CDR1 is KGHSH and CDR2 is LQKENI. The CDR3 here is CASSPRSGGATGELFF. The DNA for the CDR3 is TGTGCCAGCTCACCACGGTCCGGGGGAGCCACCGGGGAGCTGTTTTTT.

The chain has TRBV28 and TRBJ2-5, with 7 nucleotides matching TRBD2. Germline CDR1 and CDR2: MDHEN and SYDVKM. This CDR3 contains 18 residues. The J segment lost 4 bases and the V segment lost 1 base, leaving 15 bases of the junction unmatched. The CDR3 nucleotides read TGTGCCAGCAGTTTATCAGGTCCGGGCCGTAGCGGGCGAGAGACCCAGTACTTC. It translates to CASSLSGPGRSGRETQYF. Filled out from reference TRBV28 and TRBJ2-5, the complete variable domain reads DVKVTQSSRYLVKRTGEKVFLECVQDMDHENMFWYRQDPGLGLRLIYFSYDVKMKEKGDIPEGYSVSREKKERFSLILESASTNQTSMYLCASSLSGPGRSGRETQYFGPGTRLLVL.

Regarding this clone: Compared with germline, one end of the junction differs, possibly owing to a read error. The V call is TRBV7-7, the J call TRBJ2-2; D unclear. The CDR3 is 14 residues long. Germline CDR1 SSHAT, CDR2 FNYEAQ (reference sequence). The CDR3 nucleotides are TGTGCTAGCAGGTCTACCCTGGACACCGGGGAGCTGTTTTTT. Its protein product is CASRSTLDTGELFF.